This TCR beta chain was profiled in a study of blood T cell repertoires in COVID-19. Study in general: Sources were T cells, B-cell-depleted T cells, or PBMCs; the material itself was cDNA or gDNA.

In the original workflow: Nucleated cell number was recorded as an estimate derived from reference gene primer amplification. Data came from immunoSEQ multiplex PCR; TCRdb stores just in-frame clones and leaves some out. That table supplies the V and J calls and clone size; D and trimming were determined from the DNA. The data hold about 110,000 clones, with 87% observed a single time. Unmatched junction bases numbered 7, after V lost 3 bases and J lost 7 bases. Germline V gene data show CDR1 as SGHRS and CDR2 as YFSETQ. This CDR3 contains 15 residues. Sequencing used peripheral blood. This TCR derives from a human donor in a cohort sampled during active COVID-19. The genes are TRBV5-1 and TRBJ1-4, with TRBD1 matching 9 bases. In DNA, the CDR3 is TGCGCCAGCAGCTCCCAGACAGGGGGAGGTGAAAAACTGTTTTTT. This codes for CASSSQTGGGEKLFF.